These T cell receptor beta chains were read from a single sample in a study of blood T cell repertoires in COVID-19. This table comes from immunoSEQ multiplex PCR, and its TCRdb copy is limited to in-frame clones, with some not included. The sample lists 60,000 to 80,000 clones, approximately 80% occurring once. Sequencing input: peripheral blood. These receptors came from a man over 45 with COVID-19, enrolled during active disease. The CDR3 runs from the conserved cysteine through the conserved F or W. Fields, in order: D gene, CDR3 length, V gene, J gene, clone size, CDR3 DNA, CDR3 protein. A D gene is named only where the DNA matches it firmly. Size values are once, few and many counts, or a class for expanded clones, and some rows have none.

-	10	TRBV29-1	TRBJ2-1	-	TGCAGCGCGGGGAGTTATGAGCAGTTCTTC	CSAGSYEQFF
-	16	TRBV4-3	TRBJ2-1	-	TGCGCCAGCAGCCAAGTGGTCGGGACACTTTACAATGAGCAGTTCTTC	CASSQVVGTLYNEQFF
-	16	TRBV4-2	TRBJ2-1	-	TGTGCCAGCAGCCTGCGGGCAGCGAGCTCCTACAATGAGCAGTTCTTC	CASSLRAASSYNEQFF
-	14	TRBV5-6	TRBJ2-7	-	TGTGCCAGCAGCTTACCCCCCCCGGGATCCGAGCAGTACTTC	CASSLPPPGSEQYF
-	15	TRBV6-1	TRBJ2-7	-	TGTGCCAGCAGTGAAGCGGGGGCCTCTTGGTACGAGCAGTACTTC	CASSEAGASWYEQYF
-	15	TRBV6-5	TRBJ2-1	-	TGTGCCAGCTCGGAGGAGGGAGCCACCTTCAATGAGCAGTTCTTC	CASSEEGATFNEQFF
TRBD1	17	TRBV6-1	TRBJ2-1	-	TGTGCCAGCAGTGAAGCGCCGGGACAGAGCTCCTACAATGAGCAGTTCTTC	CASSEAPGQSSYNEQFF
TRBD2	16	TRBV7-6	TRBJ2-1	-	TGTGCCAGCAGCTTAGCGCGGGGGGATGGAAGGAATGAGCAGTTCTTC	CASSLARGDGRNEQFF
-	16	TRBV5-5	TRBJ1-6	-	TGTGCCAGCAGCTTGGTTTGGTCGGGGAGAAATTCACCCCTCCACTTT	CASSLVWSGRNSPLHF
-	15	TRBV2	TRBJ1-5	-	TGTGCCAGCAGTCCGTCGGGGGGAGGGAATCAGCCCCAGCATTTT	CASSPSGGGNQPQHF
-	13	TRBV10-3	TRBJ2-7	once	TGTGCCATCAGTGGAGTAGGGGAGGACGAGCAGTACTTC	CAISGVGEDEQYF
-	12	TRBV2	TRBJ1-4	-	TGTGCCAGCAGTGCCCTGAATGAAAAACTGTTTTTT	CASSALNEKLFF
-	13	TRBV5-1	TRBJ1-1	few	TGCGCCAGCAGCTTGGCCGAGGGCACTGAAGCTTTCTTT	CASSLAEGTEAFF
-	13	TRBV6-5	TRBJ2-1	-	TGTGCCAGCAGTTACTCATCGAATCGGGAGCAGTTCTTC	CASSYSSNREQFF